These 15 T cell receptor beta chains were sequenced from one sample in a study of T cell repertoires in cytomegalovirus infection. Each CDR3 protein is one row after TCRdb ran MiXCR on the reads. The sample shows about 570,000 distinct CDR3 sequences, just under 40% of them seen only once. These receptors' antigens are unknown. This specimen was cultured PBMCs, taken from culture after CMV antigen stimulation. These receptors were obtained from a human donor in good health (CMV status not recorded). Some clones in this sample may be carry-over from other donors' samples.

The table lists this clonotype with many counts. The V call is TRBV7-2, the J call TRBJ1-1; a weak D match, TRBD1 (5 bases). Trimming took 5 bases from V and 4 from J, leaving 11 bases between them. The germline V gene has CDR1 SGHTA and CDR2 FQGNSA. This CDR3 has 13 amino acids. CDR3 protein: CASSRPGGTEAFF. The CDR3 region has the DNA TGTGCCAGCAGCCGGCCCGGGGGCACTGAAGCTTTCTTT.

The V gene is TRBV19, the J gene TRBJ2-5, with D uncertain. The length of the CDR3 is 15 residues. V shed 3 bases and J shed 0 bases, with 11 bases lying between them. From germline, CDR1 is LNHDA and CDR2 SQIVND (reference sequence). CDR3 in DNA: TGTGCCAGTAGTATGGCACAGACTTACCAAGAGACCCAGTACTTC. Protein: CASSMAQTYQETQYF.

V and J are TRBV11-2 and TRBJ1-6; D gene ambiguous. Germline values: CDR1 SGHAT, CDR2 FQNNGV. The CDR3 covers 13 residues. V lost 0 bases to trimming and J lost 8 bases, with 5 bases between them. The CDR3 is CASSLEVYSPLHF. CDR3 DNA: TGTGCCAGCAGCTTAGAAGTTTATTCACCCCTCCACTTT.

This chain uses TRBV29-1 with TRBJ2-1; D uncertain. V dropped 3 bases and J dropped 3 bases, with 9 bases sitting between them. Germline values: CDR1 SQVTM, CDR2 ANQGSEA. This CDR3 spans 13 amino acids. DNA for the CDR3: TGCAGCGTTGATGGGCTAGTCTACAATGAGCAGTTCTTC. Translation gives CSVDGLVYNEQFF.

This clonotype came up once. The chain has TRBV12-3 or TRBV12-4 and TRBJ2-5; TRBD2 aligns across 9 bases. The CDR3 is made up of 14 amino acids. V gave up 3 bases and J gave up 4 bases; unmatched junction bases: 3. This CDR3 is CASSFLSGGETQYF. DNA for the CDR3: TGTGCCAGCAGTTTTCTTAGCGGGGGAGAGACCCAGTACTTC.

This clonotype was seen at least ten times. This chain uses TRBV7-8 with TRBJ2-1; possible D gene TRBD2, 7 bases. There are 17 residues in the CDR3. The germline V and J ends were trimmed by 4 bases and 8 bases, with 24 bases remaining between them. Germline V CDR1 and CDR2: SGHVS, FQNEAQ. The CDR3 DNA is TGTGCCAGCAGCTGGACCGCCGGGGGGCTAGCGTTCGATGAGCAGTTCTTC. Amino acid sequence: CASSWTAGGLAFDEQFF.

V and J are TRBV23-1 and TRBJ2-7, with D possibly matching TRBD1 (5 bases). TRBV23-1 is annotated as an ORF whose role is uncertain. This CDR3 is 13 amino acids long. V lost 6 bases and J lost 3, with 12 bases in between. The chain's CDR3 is CASRSGLVYEQYF. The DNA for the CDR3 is TGCGCCAGCAGATCAGGGTTGGTCTACGAGCAGTACTTC.

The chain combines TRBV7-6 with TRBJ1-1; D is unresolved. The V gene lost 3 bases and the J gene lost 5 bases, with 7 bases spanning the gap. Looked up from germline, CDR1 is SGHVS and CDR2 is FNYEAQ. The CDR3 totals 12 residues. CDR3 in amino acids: CASSLVETEAFF. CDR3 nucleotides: TGTGCCAGCAGCTTGGTAGAGACTGAAGCTTTCTTT. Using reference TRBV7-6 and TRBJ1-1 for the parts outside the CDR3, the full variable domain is GAGVSQSPRYKVTKRGQDVALRCDPISGHVSLYWYRQALGQGPEFLTYFNYEAQQDKSGLPNDRFSAERPEGSISTLTIQRTEQRDSAMYRCASSLVETEAFFGQGTRLTVV.

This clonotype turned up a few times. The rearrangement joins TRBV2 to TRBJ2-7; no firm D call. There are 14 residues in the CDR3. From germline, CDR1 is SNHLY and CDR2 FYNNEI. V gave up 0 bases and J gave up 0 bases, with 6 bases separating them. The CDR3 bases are TGTGCCAGCAGTGAAGCGTGGGGCTCCTACGAGCAGTACTTC. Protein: CASSEAWGSYEQYF.

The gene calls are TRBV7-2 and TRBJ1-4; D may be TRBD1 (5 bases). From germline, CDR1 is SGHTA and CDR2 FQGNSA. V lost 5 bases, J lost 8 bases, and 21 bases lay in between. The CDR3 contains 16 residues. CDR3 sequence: CASSLPAGGVGEKLFF. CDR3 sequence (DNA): TGTGCCAGCAGCCTTCCTGCGGGGGGAGTGGGCGAAAAACTGTTTTTT.

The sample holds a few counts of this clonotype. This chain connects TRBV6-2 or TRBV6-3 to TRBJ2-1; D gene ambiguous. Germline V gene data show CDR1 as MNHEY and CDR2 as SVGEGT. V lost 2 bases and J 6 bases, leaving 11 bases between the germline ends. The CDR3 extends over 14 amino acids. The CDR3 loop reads CASSYPARRNEQFF. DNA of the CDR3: TGTGCCAGCAGTTACCCCGCTAGACGCAATGAGCAGTTCTTC.

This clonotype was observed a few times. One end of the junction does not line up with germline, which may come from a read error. The chain's CDR3 is CASSLEGQGQQPQHF. In DNA form, the CDR3 reads TGTGCCAGCAGTTTAGAGGGACAGGGTCAGCAGCCCCAGCATTTT. The rearrangement joins TRBV7-2 to TRBJ1-5, with 9 nucleotides matching TRBD1. The germline V gene encodes CDR1 SGHTA and CDR2 FQGNSA. The CDR3 extends over 15 amino acids.

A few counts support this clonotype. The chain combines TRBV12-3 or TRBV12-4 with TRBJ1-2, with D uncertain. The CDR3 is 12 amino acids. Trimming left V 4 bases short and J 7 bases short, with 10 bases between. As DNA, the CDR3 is TGTGCCAGCAGTTCGGGTGCGTCTGGCTACACCTTC. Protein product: CASSSGASGYTF.

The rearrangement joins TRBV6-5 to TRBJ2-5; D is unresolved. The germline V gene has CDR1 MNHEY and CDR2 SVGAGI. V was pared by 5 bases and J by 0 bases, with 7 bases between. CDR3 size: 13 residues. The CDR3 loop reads CASSDTYQETQYF. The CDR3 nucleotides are TGTGCCAGCAGTGACACGTACCAAGAGACCCAGTACTTC.

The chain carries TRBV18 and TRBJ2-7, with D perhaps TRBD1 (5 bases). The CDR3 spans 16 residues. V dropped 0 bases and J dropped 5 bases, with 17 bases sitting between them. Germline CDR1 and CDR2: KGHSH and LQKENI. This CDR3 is CASSPPGKGDSHEQYF. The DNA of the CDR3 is TGTGCCAGCTCACCACCTGGGAAAGGGGATAGCCACGAGCAGTACTTC.